The next 32 T cell receptor beta chains were all read from a single sample in a study of blood T cell repertoires in COVID-19. The method was immunoSEQ multiplex PCR; TCRdb's version includes in-frame clones alone and lacks a portion of them. The data hold about 140,000 clones, with about 75% observed a single time. The source material was PBMCs or T cells enriched from blood (not recorded which). Receptor source: a woman aged 50 to 65 who had recovered from COVID-19.

This sequence joins TRBV29-1 and TRBJ2-7; D might be TRBD1 (5 bases). With 0 bases removed from V and 0 bases from J, the gap between germline ends came to 9 bases. The CDR3 extends over 14 amino acids. From germline, CDR1 is SQVTM and CDR2 ANQGSEA. The CDR3 DNA sequence: TGCAGCGTTGAAGAGGACAAGGCCTCCTACGAGCAGTACTTC. Translating gives CSVEEDKASYEQYF.

The gene calls are TRBV11-2 and TRBJ1-2, with no clear D. There are 11 residues in the CDR3. The V gene lost 5 bases and the J gene lost 2 bases, with 3 bases spanning the gap. CDR1 and CDR2 (germline): SGHAT, FQNNGV. The CDR3 reads CASSQNYGYTF. The CDR3 coding sequence is TGTGCCAGCAGCCAGAACTATGGCTACACCTTC. Using reference TRBV11-2 and TRBJ1-2 for the parts outside the CDR3, the full variable domain is EAGVAQSPRYKIIEKRQSVAFWCNPISGHATLYWYQQILGQGPKLLIQFQNNGVVDDSQLPKDRFSAERLKGVDSTLKIQPAKLEDSAVYLCASSQNYGYTFGSGTRLTVV.

This sequence joins TRBV14 and TRBJ2-7; the match to TRBD1 covers 7 bases. V shed 5 bases, J shed 2 bases, and the junction held 3 bases outside the gene matches. CDR1 is SGHDN and CDR2 is FVKESK in the germline V gene. The CDR3 runs 13 residues. CDR3 in DNA: TGTGCCAGCAGCTGGACAGGAACCTACGAGCAGTACTTC. It translates to CASSWTGTYEQYF. Drawing the rest from reference TRBV14 and TRBJ2-7, the complete variable domain is EAGVTQFPSHSVIEKGQTVTLRCDPISGHDNLYWYRRVMGKEIKFLLHFVKESKQDESGMPNNRFLAERTGGTYSTLKVQPAELEDSGVYFCASSWTGTYEQYFGPGTRLTVT.

The chain uses TRBV28 and TRBJ2-2, with 9 bases identical to TRBD1. With 7 bases clipped from V and 3 bases from J, the junction kept 9 bases outside the gene matches. The CDR3 extends over 16 amino acids. Germline lookup yields CDR1 MDHEN and CDR2 SYDVKM. This CDR3 is CASTQPGQGYTGELFF. CDR3 sequence (DNA): TGTGCCAGCACCCAACCGGGACAGGGCTACACCGGGGAGCTGTTTTTT. Based on the CDR3 plus reference TRBV28 and TRBJ2-2, the full variable domain is DVKVTQSSRYLVKRTGEKVFLECVQDMDHENMFWYRQDPGLGLRLIYFSYDVKMKEKGDIPEGYSVSREKKERFSLILESASTNQTSMYLCASTQPGQGYTGELFFGEGSRLTVL.

The CDR3 protein is CASSLEGALTEAFF. The CDR3 region has the DNA TGTGCCAGCAGCTTAGAGGGGGCTCTGACTGAAGCTTTCTTT. The chain carries TRBV7-2 and TRBJ1-1; 7 bases line up with TRBD1. Germline lookup yields CDR1 SGHTA and CDR2 FQGNSA. This CDR3 contains 14 residues. With 1 base clipped from V and 5 bases from J, the junction kept 4 bases outside the gene matches.

The V gene is TRBV9, the J gene TRBJ2-1; a possible D gene is TRBD2 (6 bases). CDR3 length equals 15 residues. The germline V and J ends were trimmed by 0 bases and 4 bases, with 11 bases remaining between them. CDR1 is SGDLS, CDR2 YYNGEE, per germline. CDR3 protein: CASSVGFGGYNEQFF. CDR3 nucleotides: TGTGCCAGCAGCGTAGGTTTCGGAGGGTACAATGAGCAGTTCTTC.

J is TRBJ2-3 and V is TRBV18, with D perhaps matching TRBD1 (6 bases). This CDR3 contains 17 residues. Germline V gene data show CDR1 as KGHSH and CDR2 as LQKENI. V was clipped by 3 bases and J by 2 bases, with 18 bases between them. The CDR3 here is CASSPAGAAEFTDTQYF. The CDR3 nucleotides read TGTGCCAGCTCACCTGCAGGGGCAGCCGAGTTCACAGATACGCAGTATTTT.

The rearrangement links TRBV28 to TRBJ1-1, with no clear D. This CDR3 has 10 residues. Between the trimmed V and J ends, which lost 10 bases and 5 bases, there was a span of 8 bases. Germline values: CDR1 MDHEN, CDR2 SYDVKM. CDR3 sequence: CATLQTEAFF. For the CDR3, the DNA is TGTGCCACCCTTCAGACTGAAGCTTTCTTT.

This chain connects TRBV10-3 to TRBJ2-7, with a weak D call TRBD1 (6 bases). In germline, CDR1 is ENHRY, CDR2 SYGVKD. The CDR3 extends over 12 amino acids. V lost 3 bases, J lost 6 bases, and 9 bases lay in between. The CDR3 is CAISEQGTEQYF. The CDR3 DNA reads TGTGCCATCAGTGAACAGGGAACCGAGCAGTACTTC.

The chain combines TRBV11-2 with TRBJ1-1; maybe TRBD1 (5 bases). This CDR3 is built from 13 residues. Germline loops: CDR1 SGHAT, CDR2 FQNNGV. V gave up 6 bases and J gave up 5 bases, with 13 bases separating them. CDR3 protein: CASSPGPRTEAFF. The CDR3 DNA is TGTGCCAGCAGTCCAGGGCCGAGGACTGAAGCTTTCTTT.

This clone has a handful of counts. The V gene is TRBV7-2, the J gene TRBJ2-7; TRBD2 matches at 15 bases. Germline CDR1 SGHTA, CDR2 FQGNSA. The ends lost 9 bases at V and 4 bases at J; junction bases unmatched: 4. This CDR3 region has 14 residues. In DNA form, the CDR3 reads TGTGCCAGTCGGGGACTAGCGGGGGGTTACGAGCAGTACTTC. This translates into CASRGLAGGYEQYF.

V gene TRBV30 combines with J gene TRBJ2-7; TRBD1 aligns across 10 bases. The J segment lost 3 bases and the V segment lost 5 bases, leaving 7 bases of the junction unmatched. The CDR3 covers 14 residues. Germline assignment: CDR1 GTSNPN and CDR2 SVGIG (reference sequence). Here the CDR3 reads CAWSPGQGHYEQYF. The DNA of the CDR3 is TGTGCCTGGTCACCGGGACAGGGGCACTACGAGCAGTACTTC.

V gene TRBV9 combines with J gene TRBJ1-6; D unresolved. Per the germline V gene, CDR1 is SGDLS and CDR2 is YYNGEE. This CDR3 spans 18 amino acids. With 0 bases removed from V and 5 bases from J, the gap between germline ends came to 18 bases. CDR3: CASSVDRVFRSNNSPLHF. The CDR3 DNA sequence: TGTGCCAGCAGCGTAGATCGAGTATTTAGGAGCAATAATTCACCCCTCCACTTT.

The chain links TRBV10-3 to TRBJ2-7, with TRBD2 matching 15 bases. Germline V gene sequence: CDR1 ENHRY, CDR2 SYGVKD. The CDR3 loop spans 18 amino acids. V lost 6 bases, J lost 0 bases, and 9 bases stayed unmatched. The DNA of the CDR3 is TGTGCCATCAGAGCGGGGACTAGCGGGGGGACACGCTCCTACGAGCAGTACTTC. As protein: CAIRAGTSGGTRSYEQYF.

The CDR3 DNA follows: TGCGCCAGCAGCCAACCTCTAGTAAAGGTCCCCCATGAGCAGTTCTTC. Its translation: CASSQPLVKVPHEQFF. The chain couples TRBV4-1 to TRBJ2-1; D is unclear. CDR1 is MGHRA, CDR2 YSYEKL, per germline. Deletions cut 2 bases from V and 8 bases from J, with 19 bases between. The CDR3 extends over 16 amino acids.

V is TRBV27 and J is TRBJ1-4, with 8 bases aligning to TRBD1. The CDR3 is 14 residues long. With 6 bases clipped from V and 3 bases from J, the junction kept 3 bases outside the gene matches. In germline, CDR1 is MNHEY, CDR2 SMNVEV (reference sequence). The CDR3 DNA reads as TGTGCCAGCAGCCAGACAGGGGCTAATGAAAAACTGTTTTTT. Its protein product is CASSQTGANEKLFF.

The gene calls are TRBV5-1 and TRBJ2-1, with 10 bases lining up with TRBD1. Germline CDR1 and CDR2: SGHRS and YFSETQ. The CDR3 runs to 15 residues. V lost 5 bases and J lost 5; bases outside the gene matches: 7. The CDR3, as DNA: TGCGCCAGCAGACAGCCCGGGACAGGGGACAATGAGCAGTTCTTC. Protein sequence: CASRQPGTGDNEQFF.

This clone was counted between two and nine times. The chain recombines TRBV24-1 with TRBJ2-7; 7 nucleotides align to TRBD1. The CDR3 has 14 amino acids. V gave up 4 bases and J gave up 0 bases; unmatched junction bases: 2. Germline-derived CDR1 and CDR2 are KGHDR and SFDVKD. The CDR3 nucleotides read TGTGCCACCAGTGACGGGACAGTCTCCTACGAGCAGTACTTC. Its protein is CATSDGTVSYEQYF.

The genes are TRBV2 and TRBJ2-6; 9 nucleotides match TRBD2. Trimming at V came to 10 bases and at J to 2 bases, leaving 12 bases not matched to a gene. The CDR3 extends over 17 amino acids. Germline V gene sequence: CDR1 SNHLY, CDR2 FYNNEI. The CDR3 DNA reads as TGTGCCACCCCCGTGGGGCGGGGGGGAACTGGGGCCAACGTCCTGACTTTC. Encoded protein: CATPVGRGGTGANVLTF.

This clone was counted once. The genes are TRBV6-1 and TRBJ1-5; D might be TRBD1 (5 bases). V gave up 4 bases and J gave up 5 bases, with 21 bases separating them. Germline V lookup: CDR1 MNHNS, CDR2 SASEGT. The CDR3 is 17 amino acids. CDR3 bases: TGTGCCAGCAGTGGGAGGGGAGGGGATGGCGTAGATCAGCCCCAGCATTTT. Translation gives CASSGRGGDGVDQPQHF.

J is TRBJ2-7 and V is TRBV28, with D tentatively TRBD2 (6 bases). Trimming cost V 3 bases and J 0 bases, with 15 bases left between them. CDR3 length: 16 residues. CDR1 MDHEN and CDR2 SYDVKM come from the germline V gene. In DNA form, the CDR3 reads TGTGCCAGCAGTTTTGATGGGGGGTCCGGCTCCTACGAGCAGTACTTC. Encoded protein: CASSFDGGSGSYEQYF.

The rearrangement uses TRBV10-3 and TRBJ1-1, with 7 bases identical to TRBD1. Germline V gene data show CDR1 as ENHRY and CDR2 as SYGVKD. This CDR3 has 14 amino acids. The trim removed 4 bases at V and 4 bases at J, leaving 6 bases unmatched. The CDR3, as DNA: TGTGCCATCAGTGGGCCGGGACAGACCACTGAAGCTTTCTTT. This sequence encodes CAISGPGQTTEAFF.

This chain uses TRBV20-1 with TRBJ2-7, with 7 nucleotides matching TRBD1. The V and J ends lost 3 bases and 3 bases, in that order; junction bases with no gene match: 8. The CDR3 spans 14 residues. Germline V CDR1 and CDR2: DFQATT, SNEGSKA (reference sequence). CDR3 nucleotides: TGCAGTGCTAGTGATGACAGGGTGGGCTACGAGCAGTACTTC. This translates into CSASDDRVGYEQYF.

The chain has TRBV7-2 and TRBJ1-1; perhaps TRBD1 as D (5 bases). CDR1 and CDR2 from the germline V gene are SGHTA and FQGNSA. The CDR3 has 14 amino acids. Between the trimmed V and J ends, which lost 3 bases and 0 bases, there was a span of 8 bases. The CDR3 is CASSFGTVNTEAFF. CDR3 DNA sequence: TGTGCCAGCAGCTTTGGGACTGTGAACACTGAAGCTTTCTTT.

This chain links TRBV25-1 with TRBJ1-1, with a tentative D call TRBD1 (6 bases). The length of the CDR3 is 15 residues. Trimming took 4 bases from V and 0 from J, leaving 12 bases between them. Germline CDR1 reads MGHDK; CDR2 reads SYGVNS. CDR3 in DNA: TGTGCCAGCAGTGCAAGGGGGAGTATGAACACTGAAGCTTTCTTT. Its protein product is CASSARGSMNTEAFF.

The chain has TRBV7-8 and TRBJ1-5, with no clear D. Trimming removed 0 bases from V and 8 bases from J, with 11 bases in between. Germline V lookup: CDR1 SGHVS, CDR2 FQNEAQ. The CDR3 length is 14 residues. The CDR3 sequence: CASSLAWGGKPQHF. The CDR3 DNA reads TGTGCCAGCAGCTTAGCGTGGGGAGGGAAGCCCCAGCATTTT.

CDR3 DNA: TGTGCCAGCAGCCCTTCAATCGGGGGAAGTAATGGCTACACCTTC. It translates to CASSPSIGGSNGYTF. This sequence joins TRBV7-3 and TRBJ1-2; a weak D match, TRBD1 (5 bases). The V gene lost 5 bases and the J gene lost 6 bases, with 19 bases spanning the gap. This CDR3 spans 15 amino acids. The germline gives CDR1 SGHTA, CDR2 FQGTGA. Drawing the rest from reference TRBV7-3 and TRBJ1-2, the complete variable domain is GAGVSQTPSNKVTEKGKYVELRCDPISGHTALYWYRQSLGQGPEFLIYFQGTGAADDSGLPNDRFFAVRPEGSVSTLKIQRTERGDSAVYLCASSPSIGGSNGYTFGSGTRLTVV.

This rearrangement joins TRBV14 to TRBJ1-3; D is undetermined. Germline V gene lookup returns CDR1 SGHDN and CDR2 FVKESK. V was trimmed by 3 bases and J by 0 bases, leaving 21 bases between them. CDR3 length: 19 residues. The CDR3 sequence is CASSQEDFLVSVSGNTIYF. CDR3 in DNA: TGTGCCAGCAGCCAGGAGGATTTCCTGGTTTCCGTCTCTGGAAACACCATATATTTT.

The chain is built from TRBV5-5 and TRBJ2-5, with 11 positions matching TRBD2. Per germline, CDR1 SGHKS and CDR2 YYEKEE (reference sequence). The CDR3 has 16 amino acids. The V gene end was trimmed by 4 bases and the J gene end by 5 bases; junction bases not matched to a gene: 10. CDR3 loop: CASSPTPGTSGETQYF. Here the CDR3 DNA reads TGTGCCAGCAGCCCTACGCCCGGGACTAGCGGCGAGACCCAGTACTTC.

The chain is built from TRBV3-1 (or the pseudogene TRBV3-2) and TRBJ1-4; D might be TRBD1 (5 bases). This CDR3 is 14 amino acids long. The germline gives CDR1 LGHDT, CDR2 YNNKEL (reference sequence). Trimming took off 4 bases at V and 8 bases at J, with 14 bases between the two ends. CDR3 bases: TGTGCCAGCAGCCTTGGGACTTTCCGGGAAAAACTGTTTTTT. Translated: CASSLGTFREKLFF.

This clone has just one count. The chain carries TRBV6-7 and TRBJ1-6; a weak D match, TRBD1 (5 bases). TRBV6-7 falls under the ORF class, with uncertain function. The germline V and J ends were trimmed by 7 bases and 3 bases, with 16 bases remaining between them. CDR3 length equals 16 residues. As DNA, the CDR3 is TGTGCCAGCAACGAATCCCGGGACTTCTATAATTCACCCCTCCACTTT. Protein product: CASNESRDFYNSPLHF.

The chain employs TRBV19 and TRBJ1-4, with D perhaps matching TRBD1 (5 bases). CDR1 LNHDA and CDR2 SQIVND come from the germline V gene (reference sequence). Deletions cut 1 base from V and 5 bases from J, with 20 bases between. This CDR3 region has 18 residues. The CDR3 DNA reads as TGTGCCAGTAGTATAGGGAGCTCAATTGACAGCCCCAATGAAAAACTGTTTTTT. It translates to CASSIGSSIDSPNEKLFF.